This T cell receptor beta chain was captured in a study of shared clonotypes between healthy human individuals. Germline-derived CDR1 and CDR2 are SGHTA and FQGTGA. This CDR3 is built from 13 residues. V gave up 0 bases and J gave up 3 bases, with 5 bases separating them. Note on this clone: The sample holds other DNA sequences that translate to the same CDR3.

Sequencing was performed with immunoSEQ multiplex PCR; in TCRdb, only in-frame clones are kept and a portion is missing. The sample holds about 2 million clones; 85% to 95% are singletons and the top ten take roughly 0.13%. Source material: naive CD4+ T cells sorted from blood. Indicated subset: CD45RA+ positively selected. This sequence was found in a man younger than 35 in good health. The chain recombines TRBV7-3 with TRBJ1-1; a possible D gene is TRBD1 (5 bases). The CDR3 loop reads CASSLTGDTEAFF. The CDR3 nucleotides read TGTGCCAGCAGCTTAACGGGGGACACTGAAGCTTTCTTT.